This T cell receptor beta chain came from a study of cytomegalovirus exposure and HLA in healthy donors. General study points: Donors were assumed by presence/absence analyses to have roughly uniform sequencing depth. Most TCR sequences were uncommon, yet certain public TCRs appeared in many donors.

Healthy individuals who donated bone marrow served as the donors. The PCR ran on 60 Vbeta and 13 Jbeta primers. Original handling: A later analysis counted 80 million or so unique TCR beta chains, some 12 million shared. Profiled with immunoSEQ multiplex PCR; TCRdb holds only in-frame clones, not every one. The V and J calls and clone size were taken over from that table, and D and trimming were inferred from the DNA. The profile shows around 19,000 clones, 84% of them singletons. Notes on this clone: Its antigen is currently unknown.

The TCR sequence derives from a human donor in good health. The sequenced sample was PBMCs.

In DNA form, the CDR3 reads TGTGCCAGGGGGGGACAGAACTCTAATGGCTACACCTTC. Amino acids: CARGGQNSNGYTF. This chain uses TRBV2 with TRBJ1-2, with TRBD1 matching 7 bases. CDR3 length: 13 amino acids. Losses at the gene ends were 9 bases for V and 6 bases for J; bases not matched to a gene: 10. Per the germline V gene, CDR1 is SNHLY and CDR2 is FYNNEI.